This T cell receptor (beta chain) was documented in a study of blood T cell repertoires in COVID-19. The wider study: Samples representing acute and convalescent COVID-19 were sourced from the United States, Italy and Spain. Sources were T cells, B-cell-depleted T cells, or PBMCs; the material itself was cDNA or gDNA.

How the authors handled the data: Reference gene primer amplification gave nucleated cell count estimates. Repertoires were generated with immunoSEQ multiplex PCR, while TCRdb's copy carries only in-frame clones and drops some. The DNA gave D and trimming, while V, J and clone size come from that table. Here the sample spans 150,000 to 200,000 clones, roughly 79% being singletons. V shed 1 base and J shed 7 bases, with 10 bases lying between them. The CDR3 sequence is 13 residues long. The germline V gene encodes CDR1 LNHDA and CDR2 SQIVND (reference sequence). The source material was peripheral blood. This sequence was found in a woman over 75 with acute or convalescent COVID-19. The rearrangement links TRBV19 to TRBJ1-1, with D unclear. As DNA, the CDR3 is TGTGCCAGTAGTATAGTTTTAGAGGGTGAAGCTTTCTTT. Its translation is CASSIVLEGEAFF.